This T cell receptor (beta chain) derives from a study of blood T cell repertoires in COVID-19. Whole-study context: The United States, Italy and Spain were the sources of the acute and convalescent COVID-19 samples. The analysed material was cDNA or gDNA that came from T cells, B-cell-depleted T cells, or PBMCs.

In the original workflow: The authors estimated nucleated cell counts from reference gene primer amplification. Sequencing used immunoSEQ multiplex PCR; TCRdb keeps in-frame clones, though not all of them. That table furnishes V, J and clone size, whereas the DNA furnished D and trimming. The data contain around 98,000 clones, 82% of them singletons. Germline-derived CDR1 and CDR2 are LNHDA and SQIVND (reference sequence). This CDR3 is built from 13 residues. The V end lost 0 bases, the J end lost 11 bases, and 13 bases lay between the germline ends. The sample consisted of peripheral blood. This chain joins TRBV19 and TRBJ1-1; D is unresolved. The origin of this receptor is a man between 65 and 85 years old with active or convalescent COVID-19. CDR3 region: CASSIDRRGRAFF. Here the CDR3 DNA reads TGTGCCAGTAGTATAGATCGGCGTGGGAGGGCTTTCTTT.